The sequence of this T cell receptor beta chain was determined in a study of blood T cell repertoires in COVID-19. V lost 8 bases and J lost 5, with 12 bases in between. CDR1 and CDR2 from the germline V gene are LGHDT and YNNKEL (reference sequence). This CDR3 comprises 13 residues. The protocol was immunoSEQ multiplex PCR, while the TCRdb copy is restricted to in-frame clones and leaves out a portion. Of 370,000 or so clones in the sample, 81% were seen once. The chain has TRBV3-1 (or the pseudogene TRBV3-2) and TRBJ2-2; a possible D gene is TRBD2 (6 bases). The TCR sequence derives from a human donor with acute or convalescent COVID-19. The donor label of this sample is uncertain. Input material: peripheral blood. The DNA of the CDR3 is TGTGCCAGCCGGGACTCGGGGACCGGGGAGCTGTTTTTT. This gives the protein CASRDSGTGELFF.